This T cell receptor beta chain was identified in a study of T cells expressing NK-cell markers. About the study: From sorted CD3+CD56+NKG2C+, CD3+CD56+NKG2C- and CD3+CD56-NKG2C+ T cells came the TCR beta repertoires.

The TCR beta cDNA came from 5'RACE template switching with UMIs. TCRdb reprocessed the 5' RACE reads and keeps a single row for each CDR3 protein, giving no DNA. In all, the sample yields 500,000 to 700,000 distinct CDR3 sequences. Points from the study as a whole: No clear determination of HCMV specificity was made for expanded NKG2C+ T cell clones.

As concerns this clonotype: Its antigen is unidentified.

Input material: blood T cells: a sorted CD56 or NKG2C T cell subset, CD4+ or CD8+ T cells, or bulk PBMC T cells (not recorded which). This clonotype was obtained from a man between 18 and 35 years old in good health.

The CDR3 spells CASSTSLLSYNEQFF. The rearrangement links TRBV25-1 to TRBJ2-1; TCRdb indicates TRBD2, and absent DNA this call remains unverified. The germline CDR1 and CDR2 sequences are MGHDK and SYGVNS. This CDR3 region has 15 residues.